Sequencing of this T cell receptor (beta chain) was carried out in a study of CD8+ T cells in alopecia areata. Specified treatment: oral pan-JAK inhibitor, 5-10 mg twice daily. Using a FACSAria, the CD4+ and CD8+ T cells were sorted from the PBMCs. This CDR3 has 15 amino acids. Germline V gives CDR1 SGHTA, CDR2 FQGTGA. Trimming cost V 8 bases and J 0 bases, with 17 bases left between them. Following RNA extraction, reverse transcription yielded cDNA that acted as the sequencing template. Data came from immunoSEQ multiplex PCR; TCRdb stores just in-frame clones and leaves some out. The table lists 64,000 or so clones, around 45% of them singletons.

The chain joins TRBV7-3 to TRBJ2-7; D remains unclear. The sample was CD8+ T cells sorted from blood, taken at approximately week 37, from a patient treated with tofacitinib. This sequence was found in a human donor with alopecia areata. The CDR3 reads CASPTETVSSYEQYF. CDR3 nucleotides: TGTGCCAGCCCCACCGAGACCGTTAGCTCCTACGAGCAGTACTTC.